The present TCR beta chain was sequenced within a study of cytomegalovirus exposure and HLA in healthy donors (dated by TCRdb to about 2017). In the study overall: According to an earlier analysis of a few hundred of the donors, about 179 million T cells yielded roughly 110 million unique TCR beta sequences and 276 Gb of sequence data. Around 320 gigabases of sequencing data and approximately 85 million unique TCR sequences were included in an early release covering 550 to 650 HLA-typed donors. Of the roughly 390 genotyped donors, approximately 81% were placed in the genetic ancestry cluster associated with self-reported Caucasian donors. The study aimed to test whether signatures of past pathogen exposure could be identified by cataloging public T cell receptors. The study profiled the T cell repertoires of under 700 subjects by immunosequencing and related them to cytomegalovirus serostatus. Along with the approximately 700-subject first cohort, a separate validation cohort of more than 90 different subjects was used. The study combined high-throughput TCR immunosequencing, statistical association of individual TCRs with disease status, and machine learning to predict cytomegalovirus infection status. A later analysis re-examined previously published TCR beta repertoires from just over 650 donors and added high-resolution HLA genotyping to investigate patterns of TCR occurrence. In the later analysis, no new phenotypic data were used to find candidate immune exposures; instead, reliance was placed on TCR beta sequences and their occurrence across donors. To decide whether each TCR beta V gene segment behaved as functional or pseudogenic, an earlier analysis of some 580 of the donors relied on high-throughput TCR beta sequencing. Donor age, sex, ethnicity and CMV serostatus were compiled alongside the repertoire data. Genome-wide SNP genotypes for about 65% of the roughly 670 donors were used in a later genetic analysis, which treated that subset as a discovery cohort. All discovery cohort repertoires had been generated using a single sequencing platform. HLA typing covered class I and class II loci at four-digit resolution. Typing coverage differed by locus: A, B, C, DRB1 and DQB1 were typed in roughly 620-630 donors, DQA1 in about 500, DPA1 in some 600, and DPB1 in about 450. Because of strong linkage in the cohort, a handful of DR-DQ haplotypes were treated as single units for association and clustering. Across 398 genotyped donors of the cohort, an average of about 240,000 unique TCR beta nucleotide sequences per donor were sequenced, and 15% to 20% of those sequences were non-productive. Points the paper makes about the study in general: At a false discovery rate of 0.05, a later analysis linked around 17,000 TCR beta sequences to specific HLA alleles. Compared with the approximately 700-donor mean, donors in an Asian-associated ancestry cluster had fewer N-insertions in productive TCRs, according to a later genetic analysis. According to the authors, the approach could potentially be generalized to other disease states and immunological phenotypes. Because some donors lacked HLA typing at each locus, the association tests relied only on the typed subset. Some IMGT-functional V segments, including TRBV6-2 and TRBV6-3, could not be distinguished by the 87-base-pair reads and were therefore excluded. In an earlier analysis of approximately 590 of the donors, most TCR beta V segments were observed in productive rearrangements about 87% or about 30% of the time, broadly matching IMGT annotations. A further reported finding was that TCR beta sequences accurately predicted the HLA-A and HLA-B alleles for most subjects in the first cohort. In a later genetic analysis, a missense DCLRE1C variant was associated with V-gene and J-gene trimming of TCR beta chains, and the association was replicated in an independent cohort. Most TCR sequences were observed very rarely across donors, whereas some public TCRs were present in many individuals. Seventeen rarely observed V segments, including chromosome 9 orphons, were excluded from the earlier analysis of several hundred of the donors because counts were too low. The study gave a list of under 200 TCR beta chains associated with cytomegalovirus. According to a later analysis, most CMV-associated TCR beta chains appeared to be HLA-restricted, and the HLA associations seemed to be driven largely by CMV exposure. Compared with equally common non-associated chains, HLA-associated TCR beta chains in a later analysis were more clonally expanded and had lower generation probabilities. The presence/absence analyses assumed that sequencing depth was roughly uniform across donors, and that assumption may not be true. A later analysis reported that several top co-occurrence clusters appeared linked to parvovirus B19, influenza, CMV and Epstein-Barr virus. For the cohort, immune exposure information was limited to CMV serostatus. According to a later analysis, TCR association rates differed among HLA loci, with DRB1 alleles showing the most associated TCRs and HLA-C alleles showing the fewest. In both the original and validation cohorts, the classifier was reported to diagnose cytomegalovirus status with high specificity and sensitivity. Three of the identified cytomegalovirus-associated TCR beta chains were confirmed in vitro to be specific for cytomegalovirus antigens. A cluster of highly shared sequence variants was judged likely to be a technical artifact of the sequencing pipeline. Linkage disequilibrium might explain the correlated functional status among segregating V segments, but an unknown experimental factor could not be ruled out. Assigning TCR associations to individual alleles was difficult when HLA alleles, especially DR and DQ, strongly co-occurred. In this cohort, only TCR beta chains were sequenced, and detectable features were limited by the absence of alpha or paired-chain data.

The trim is 5 bases for V and 4 bases for J, with a gap of 15 bases between the germline ends. From the cysteine through the phenylalanine, the CDR3 covers 14 amino acids. CDR3 DNA is the only sequence kept; it has 42 bases, read in frame from the first base. The CDR1 and CDR2 encoded by the germline V gene are SQVTM and ANQGSEA. The library came from the immunoSEQ multiplex PCR assay. The multiplex PCR relied on a mix of 60 forward primers for TCR Vbeta segments and 13 reverse primers for TCR Jbeta segments. The CDR3 region of rearranged TCR beta genes was amplified from genomic DNA by a multiplex PCR assay. Amplified TCR beta libraries were sequenced as 87-base-pair reads on the Illumina HiSeq System. The original pipeline was this. A later analysis tallied 75 million to 85 million unique TCR beta chains across the 666 repertoires, and around 9.9 million of those chains were shared by two or more donors. A nearest-neighbor algorithm error-corrected the raw reads and collapsed the reads into unique sequences, merging closely related sequences to remove PCR and sequencing errors. CDR3 sequences were aligned to IMGT reference sequences to assign V, D and J gene segments. For a sequence to be retained, at least a six-nucleotide match to both a V gene segment and a J gene segment was required. Rearrangements were classified as productive when the CDR3 lacked stop codons and remained in frame with V and J, and all other rearrangements were classified as non-productive. Following IMGT convention, CDR3 was defined as the stretch from the second conserved V-encoded cysteine to the conserved J-encoded phenylalanine. The earlier analysis of some 600 of the donors excluded sequences that lacked an unambiguous match to a single V gene segment. In an earlier analysis of 587 of the donors, a V segment was called functional when productive rearrangements were above 56.7%, and segregating when the standard deviation between donors exceeded 5%. A statistical classification framework was built for diagnosing cytomegalovirus status from the catalog of TCR beta chain sequences. A later analysis assigned V and J genes by comparing TCR nucleotide sequences with IMGT/GENE-DB human TR gene sequences. Using the TCRdist pipeline, a later analysis assigned CDR3 sequences along with most-parsimonious VDJ recombination scenarios. A later analysis defined each TCR beta chain by its CDR3 amino acid sequence plus V-gene family, and excluded reads lacking a unique V-gene family. In a later analysis, several hundred highly shared, low-generation-probability nucleotide sequences were removed to address suspected cross-contamination and a sequencing artifact. In a later analysis, a clonal expansion index for each public chain was calculated from normalized within-repertoire ranks of inferred template counts. A later analysis computed generation probabilities with a VDJ recombination model fitted to out-of-frame rearrangements, and checked the results against IGoR. Hypergeometric tests were used in a later analysis to score TCR-TCR, TCR-HLA and TCR-CMV co-occurrence, with a repertoire-size bias correction applied to the TCR pairs. In a later analysis, false discovery rates were estimated by permuting HLA or CMV assignments 20 times. In a later analysis, co-occurring TCRs were grouped with DBSCAN, and TCRdist sequence similarity was added when clustering was performed within HLA-allele-positive subsets. Co-occurrence clustering excluded repertoires with fewer than 30,000 or more than 120,000 public chains, plus five with anomalous nucleotide sharing. TCRdb stores this immuneACCESS table with in-frame sequences only. Part of the clones is absent; in the studies checked, under half of the shortfall reflects unresolved V genes, and no reason is known for the rest. Clone size and V and J calls were adopted from that table, with D and trimming inferred from the DNA. For this sample there are 150,000 to 200,000 clones; approximately 82% appear just once. Around 4.6% of the sample is held by the ten biggest clonotypes.

The cohort comprised around 700 healthy bone marrow donors. Cohort members were all nominally healthy when sampled, although unrecorded immune exposures were likely present. The donor was CMV seronegative and belonged to the group of 380 or so seronegative cohort members. A peripheral blood sample was collected from each donor, and TCR beta sequencing was performed on peripheral blood mononuclear cells. Genomic DNA extraction from the blood cell samples was performed with the Qiagen DNeasy Blood Extraction Kit. On this clone itself: It lacks a known antigen. One base away there is no much larger clone; base qualities are not given.

This clonotype was obtained from a male donor in good health and CMV-seronegative. Sequences were obtained from PBMCs. The rearranged segments are TRBV29-1 and TRBJ2-1; a tentative D match to TRBD1 spans 6 bases. The CDR3 amino acid sequence is: CSVFGPGEYNEQFF. The bases read TGCAGCGTTTTCGGACCAGGGGAGTACAATGAGCAGTTCTTC.